The clone carrying this T cell receptor (beta chain) has only a few counts. Libraries were prepared by immunoSEQ multiplex PCR; TCRdb keeps only in-frame clonotypes and omits some of them. Among over 50,000 clones listed, approximately 86% were seen once. This CDR3 spans 16 amino acids. The V gene's germline CDR1 is DFQATT and CDR2 SNEGSKA (reference sequence). With 3 bases removed from V and 0 bases from J, the gap between germline ends came to 17 bases. This sample was included in a study of blood T cell repertoires in COVID-19. Study-wide background: COVID-19 samples, acute and convalescent, were from the United States, Italy and Spain. Sources were T cells, B-cell-depleted T cells, or PBMCs; the material itself was cDNA or gDNA.

The source material was peripheral blood. The source is a man aged 50 or older with active COVID-19. The V gene is TRBV20-1, the J gene TRBJ2-5, with D perhaps TRBD2 (6 bases). The DNA of the CDR3 is TGCAGTGCTAGTCCGGCTCGCGGGGTTTACCAAGAGACCCAGTACTTC. Amino acid sequence: CSASPARGVYQETQYF.